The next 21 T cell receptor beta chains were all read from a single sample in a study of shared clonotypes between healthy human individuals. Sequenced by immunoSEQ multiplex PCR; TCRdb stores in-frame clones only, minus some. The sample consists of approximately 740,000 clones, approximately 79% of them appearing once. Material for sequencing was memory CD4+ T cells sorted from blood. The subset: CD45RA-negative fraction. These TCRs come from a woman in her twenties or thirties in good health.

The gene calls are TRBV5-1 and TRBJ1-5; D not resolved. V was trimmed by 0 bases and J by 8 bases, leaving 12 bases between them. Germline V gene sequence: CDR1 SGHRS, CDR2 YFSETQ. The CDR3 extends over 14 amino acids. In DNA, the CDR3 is TGCGCCAGCAGCTTGGGGGATGGTGGGAAGCCCCAGCATTTT. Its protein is CASSLGDGGKPQHF. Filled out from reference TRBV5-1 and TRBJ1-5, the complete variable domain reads KAGVTQTPRYLIKTRGQQVTLSCSPISGHRSVSWYQQTPGQGLQFLFEYFSETQRNKGNFPGRFSGRQFSNSRSEMNVSTLELGDSALYLCASSLGDGGKPQHFGDGTRLSIL.

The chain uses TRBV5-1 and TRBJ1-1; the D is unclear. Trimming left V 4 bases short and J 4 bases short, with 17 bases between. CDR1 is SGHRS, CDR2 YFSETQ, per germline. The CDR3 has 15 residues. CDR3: CASSTDALKATEAFF. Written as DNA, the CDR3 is TGCGCCAGCAGCACGGACGCTTTGAAGGCCACTGAAGCTTTCTTT.

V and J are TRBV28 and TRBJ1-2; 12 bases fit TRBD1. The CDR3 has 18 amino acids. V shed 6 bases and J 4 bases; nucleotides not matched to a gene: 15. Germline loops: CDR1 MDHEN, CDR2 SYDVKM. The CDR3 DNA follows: TGTGCCAGCAGGCCCATCCCGGGACAGGGGGCGCGGGGCTATGGCTACACCTTC. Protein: CASRPIPGQGARGYGYTF.

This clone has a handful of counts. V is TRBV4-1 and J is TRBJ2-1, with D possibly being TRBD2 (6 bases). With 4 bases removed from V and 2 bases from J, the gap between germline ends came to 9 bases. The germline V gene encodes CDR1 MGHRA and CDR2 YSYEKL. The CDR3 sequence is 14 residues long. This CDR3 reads CASSPTRTYNEQFF. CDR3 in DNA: TGCGCCAGCAGCCCGACTAGAACCTACAATGAGCAGTTCTTC.

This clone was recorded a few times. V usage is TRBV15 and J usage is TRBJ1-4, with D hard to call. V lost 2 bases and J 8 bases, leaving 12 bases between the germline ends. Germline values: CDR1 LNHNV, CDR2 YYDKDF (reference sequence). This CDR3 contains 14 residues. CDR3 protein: CATSRPGTGEKLFF. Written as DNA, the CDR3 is TGTGCCACCAGCAGACCCGGAACCGGGGAAAAACTGTTTTTT. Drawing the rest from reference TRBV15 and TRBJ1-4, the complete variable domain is DAMVIQNPRYQVTQFGKPVTLSCSQTLNHNVMYWYQQKSSQAPKLLFHYYDKDFNNEADTPDNFQSRRPNTSFCFLDIRSPGLGDTAMYLCATSRPGTGEKLFFGSGTQLSVL.

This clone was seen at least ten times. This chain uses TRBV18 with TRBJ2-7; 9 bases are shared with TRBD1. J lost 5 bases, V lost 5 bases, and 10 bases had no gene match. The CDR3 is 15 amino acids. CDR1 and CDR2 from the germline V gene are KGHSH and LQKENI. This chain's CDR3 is CASSERDRALDEQYF. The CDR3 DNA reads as TGTGCCAGCTCAGAACGGGACAGGGCCCTGGACGAGCAGTACTTC.

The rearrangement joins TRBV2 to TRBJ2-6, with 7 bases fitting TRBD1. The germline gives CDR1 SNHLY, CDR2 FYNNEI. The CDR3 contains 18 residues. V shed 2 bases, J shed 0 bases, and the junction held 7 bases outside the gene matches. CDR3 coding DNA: TGTGCCAGCAGTGAATTTTCAGGGGGTACCTCTGGGGCCAACGTCCTGACTTTC. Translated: CASSEFSGGTSGANVLTF.

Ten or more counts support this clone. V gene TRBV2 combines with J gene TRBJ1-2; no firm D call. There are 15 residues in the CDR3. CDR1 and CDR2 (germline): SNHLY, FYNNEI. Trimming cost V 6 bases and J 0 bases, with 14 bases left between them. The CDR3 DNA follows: TGTGCCAGCAGCCGGGCGGGGAGAGCTAACTATGGCTACACCTTC. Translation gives CASSRAGRANYGYTF.

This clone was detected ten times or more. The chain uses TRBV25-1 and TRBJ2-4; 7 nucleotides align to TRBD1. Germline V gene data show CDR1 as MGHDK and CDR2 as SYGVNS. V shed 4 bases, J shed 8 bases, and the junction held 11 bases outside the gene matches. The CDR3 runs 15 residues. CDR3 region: CASSAGGAVSDIQYF. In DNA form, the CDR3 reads TGTGCCAGCAGTGCAGGGGGTGCAGTTTCAGACATTCAGTACTTC.

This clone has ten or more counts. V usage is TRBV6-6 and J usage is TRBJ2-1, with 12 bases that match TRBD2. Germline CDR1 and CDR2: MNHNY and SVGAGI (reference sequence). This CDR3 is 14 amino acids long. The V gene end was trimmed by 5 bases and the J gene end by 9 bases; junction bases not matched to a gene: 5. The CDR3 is CASSPSGRAFEQFF. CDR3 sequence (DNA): TGTGCCAGCAGTCCTAGCGGGAGGGCCTTTGAGCAGTTCTTC.

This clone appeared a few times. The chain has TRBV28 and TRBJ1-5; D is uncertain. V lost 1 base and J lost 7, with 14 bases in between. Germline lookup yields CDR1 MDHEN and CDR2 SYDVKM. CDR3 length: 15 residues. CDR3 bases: TGTGCCAGCAGTTTATTAATCCAGGCTCGGCAGCCCCAGCATTTT. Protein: CASSLLIQARQPQHF. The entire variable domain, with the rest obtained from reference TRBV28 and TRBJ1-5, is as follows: DVKVTQSSRYLVKRTGEKVFLECVQDMDHENMFWYRQDPGLGLRLIYFSYDVKMKEKGDIPEGYSVSREKKERFSLILESASTNQTSMYLCASSLLIQARQPQHFGDGTRLSIL.

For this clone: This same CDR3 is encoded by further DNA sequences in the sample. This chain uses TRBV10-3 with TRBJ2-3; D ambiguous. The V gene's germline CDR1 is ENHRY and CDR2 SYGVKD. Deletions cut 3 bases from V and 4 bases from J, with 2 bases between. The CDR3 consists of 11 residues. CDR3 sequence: CAISEADTQYF. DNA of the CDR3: TGTGCCATCAGTGAAGCAGATACGCAGTATTTT.

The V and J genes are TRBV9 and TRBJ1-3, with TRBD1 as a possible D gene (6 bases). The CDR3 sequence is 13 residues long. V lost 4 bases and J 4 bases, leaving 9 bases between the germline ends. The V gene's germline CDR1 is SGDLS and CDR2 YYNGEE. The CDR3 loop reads CASSPRGGNTIYF. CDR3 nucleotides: TGTGCCAGCAGCCCCAGGGGAGGAAACACCATATATTTT.

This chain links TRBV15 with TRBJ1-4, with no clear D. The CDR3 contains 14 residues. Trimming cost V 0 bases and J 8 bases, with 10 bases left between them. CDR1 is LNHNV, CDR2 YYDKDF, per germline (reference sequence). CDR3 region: CATSRDKSREKLFF. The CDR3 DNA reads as TGTGCCACCAGCAGAGACAAAAGTCGGGAAAAACTGTTTTTT.

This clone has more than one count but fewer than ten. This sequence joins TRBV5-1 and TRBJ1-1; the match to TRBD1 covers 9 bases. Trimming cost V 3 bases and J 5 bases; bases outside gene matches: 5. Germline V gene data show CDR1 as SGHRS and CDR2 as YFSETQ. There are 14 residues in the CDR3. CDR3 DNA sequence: TGCGCCAGCAGCTGGGGGACAGGGAGGACTGAAGCTTTCTTT. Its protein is CASSWGTGRTEAFF.

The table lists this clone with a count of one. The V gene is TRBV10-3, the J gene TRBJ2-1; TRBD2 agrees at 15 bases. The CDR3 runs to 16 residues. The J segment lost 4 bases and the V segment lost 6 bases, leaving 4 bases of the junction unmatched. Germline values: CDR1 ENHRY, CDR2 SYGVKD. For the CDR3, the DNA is TGTGCCATCAGAGGGACTAGCGGGAGGTCGTACAATGAGCAGTTCTTC. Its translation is CAIRGTSGRSYNEQFF.

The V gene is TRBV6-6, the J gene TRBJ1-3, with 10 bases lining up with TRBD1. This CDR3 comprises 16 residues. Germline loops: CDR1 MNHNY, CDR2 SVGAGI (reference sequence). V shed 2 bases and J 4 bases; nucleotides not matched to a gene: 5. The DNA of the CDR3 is TGTGCCAGCAGTTACGGAGGACAGGGGGTCGGAAACACCATATATTTT. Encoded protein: CASSYGGQGVGNTIYF.

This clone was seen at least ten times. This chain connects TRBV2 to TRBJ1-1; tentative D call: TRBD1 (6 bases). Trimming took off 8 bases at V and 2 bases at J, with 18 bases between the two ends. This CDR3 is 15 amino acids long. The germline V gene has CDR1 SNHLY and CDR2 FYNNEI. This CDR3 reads CASSYYGGGNTEAFF. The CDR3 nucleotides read TGTGCCAGCTCCTATTACGGGGGCGGAAACACTGAAGCTTTCTTT.

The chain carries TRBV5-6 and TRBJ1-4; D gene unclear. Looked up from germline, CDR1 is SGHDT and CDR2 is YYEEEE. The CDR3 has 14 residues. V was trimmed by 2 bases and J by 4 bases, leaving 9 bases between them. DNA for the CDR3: TGTGCCAGCAGCTTTAGGGCCAATAATGAAAAACTGTTTTTT. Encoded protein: CASSFRANNEKLFF.

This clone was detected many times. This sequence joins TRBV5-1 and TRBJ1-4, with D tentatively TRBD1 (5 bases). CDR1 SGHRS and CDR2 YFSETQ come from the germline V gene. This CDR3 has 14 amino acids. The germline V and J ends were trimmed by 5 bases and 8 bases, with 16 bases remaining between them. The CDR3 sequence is CASRPARGDEKLFF. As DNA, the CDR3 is TGCGCCAGCAGACCGGCGAGGGGAGACGAAAAACTGTTTTTT. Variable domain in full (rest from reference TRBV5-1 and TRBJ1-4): KAGVTQTPRYLIKTRGQQVTLSCSPISGHRSVSWYQQTPGQGLQFLFEYFSETQRNKGNFPGRFSGRQFSNSRSEMNVSTLELGDSALYLCASRPARGDEKLFFGSGTQLSVL.

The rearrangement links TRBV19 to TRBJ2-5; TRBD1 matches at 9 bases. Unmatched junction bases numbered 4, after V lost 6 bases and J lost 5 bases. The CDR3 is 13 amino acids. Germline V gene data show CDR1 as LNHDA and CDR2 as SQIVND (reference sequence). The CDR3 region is CASRGTGMETQYF. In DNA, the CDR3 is TGTGCCAGTAGGGGGACAGGGATGGAGACCCAGTACTTC. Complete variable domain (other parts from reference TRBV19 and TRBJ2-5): DGGITQSPKYLFRKEGQNVTLSCEQNLNHDAMYWYRQDPGQGLRLIYYSQIVNDFQKGDIAEGYSVSREKKESFPLTVTSAQKNPTAFYLCASRGTGMETQYFGPGTRLLVL.